This T cell receptor beta chain was retrieved from a study of early T cells in non-severe SARS-CoV-2 infection. Study as a whole: Sequencing was performed on bulk RNA from unsorted whole blood, leaving chains unpaired.

Trimming removed 0 bases from V and 1 base from J, with 7 bases in between. The CDR3 covers 14 residues. Per germline, CDR1 SGHRS and CDR2 YFSETQ. General study findings and limits: Comparison of clonotypes with VDJdb favored anti-spike CD8 responses while missing private and CD4 specificities.

This clonotype was seen at least ten times. Its antigen is not identified. cDNA molecules, individually, were tagged with unique molecular identifiers. TCRdb re-called the 5' RACE reads with MiXCR, one entry per CDR3 protein. The sample has about 83,000 distinct CDR3 sequences; about 14% are singletons. The TCR comes from an adult who was a healthcare worker with PCR-confirmed SARS-CoV-2 infection or an uninfected control (not recorded which). This sequence joins TRBV5-1 and TRBJ2-5, with D perhaps TRBD1 (5 bases). Sequenced material: whole blood. The CDR3 DNA reads TGCGCCAGCAGCTTGGTCCAGGGCCAAGAGACCCAGTACTTC. This codes for CASSLVQGQETQYF. The whole variable domain, remainder taken from reference TRBV5-1 and TRBJ2-5, is KAGVTQTPRYLIKTRGQQVTLSCSPISGHRSVSWYQQTPGQGLQFLFEYFSETQRNKGNFPGRFSGRQFSNSRSEMNVSTLELGDSALYLCASSLVQGQETQYFGPGTRLLVL.